Presented here are 22 T cell receptor beta chains from one specimen sequenced in a study of CD8 T cells in Susac syndrome. Reverse transcription used roughly 0.5 to 1 ug RNA and random hexamers. Each CDR3 protein gets one entry after TCRdb re-called the immunoSEQ multiplex PCR reads with MiXCR. The sample records about 150,000 distinct CDR3 sequences, roughly 96% being singletons. Specimen: CD4+ T cells from PBMCs. The receptors shown here come from a human donor with Susac syndrome.

The V gene is TRBV27, the J gene TRBJ2-7, with D hard to call. The V and J ends lost 3 bases and 0 bases respectively, with 6 bases between them. This CDR3 is 13 amino acids long. Germline CDR1 is MNHEY and CDR2 is SMNVEV (reference sequence). The CDR3 protein is CASSLAVSYEQYF. The CDR3 DNA follows: TGTGCCAGCAGTTTGGCGGTCTCCTACGAGCAGTACTTC.

The chain couples TRBV14 to TRBJ2-1; 12 bases are shared with TRBD2. Germline loops: CDR1 SGHDN, CDR2 FVKESK. V lost 1 base, J lost 13 bases, and 8 bases stayed unmatched. The CDR3 consists of 15 residues. Here the CDR3 DNA reads TGTGCCAGCAGCCAAGGACTAGCGGGGGCGTTAACCCAGTTCTTC. Translated: CASSQGLAGALTQFF.

This chain uses TRBV20-1 with TRBJ2-1; no clear D. The CDR3 covers 14 residues. V lost 6 bases, J lost 8 bases, and 20 bases lay in between. CDR1 and CDR2 from the germline V gene are DFQATT and SNEGSKA (reference sequence). CDR3 sequence: CSALAVLPADEQFF. CDR3 DNA sequence: TGCAGTGCCCTCGCGGTCCTTCCGGCGGATGAGCAGTTCTTC.

V and J are TRBV12-3 or TRBV12-4 and TRBJ2-7, with D maybe TRBD1 (5 bases). Trimming stripped 5 bases from V and 2 bases from J, with 13 bases between. This CDR3 spans 14 amino acids. CDR3 sequence (DNA): TGTGCCAGCAGTCAAGGGGTCTCAACCTACGAGCAGTACTTC. It specifies CASSQGVSTYEQYF.

The J gene is TRBJ1-2, the V gene TRBV20-1; no clear D. Deletions cut 3 bases from V and 0 bases from J, with 8 bases between. The CDR3 covers 13 residues. CDR1 is DFQATT, CDR2 SNEGSKA, per germline (reference sequence). The CDR3 sequence is CSARVTSNYGYTF. The CDR3 DNA is TGCAGTGCTAGGGTCACTTCTAACTATGGCTACACCTTC.

CDR3 DNA sequence: TGCAGCGTTCTGGGGAGGGGCACAGATACGCAGTATTTT. Amino acids: CSVLGRGTDTQYF. The chain employs TRBV29-1 and TRBJ2-3; TRBD2 matches at 7 bases. CDR1 SQVTM and CDR2 ANQGSEA come from the germline V gene. J gave up 1 base and V 5 bases, and 3 bases lay outside the gene matches. The CDR3 is 13 residues long.

The rearrangement links TRBV12-3 or TRBV12-4 to TRBJ2-3, with a possible D match to TRBD1 (5 bases). The CDR3 consists of 17 residues. Trimming pared 1 base from V and 1 base from J, leaving 15 bases between. In nucleotides, the CDR3 is TGTGCCAGCAGTTTAGGAACAGGTTTACCTGGCACAGATACGCAGTATTTT. Its protein is CASSLGTGLPGTDTQYF.

The CDR3, as DNA: TGTGCCAGCAGCGTAGTCGCTAGCGGGGAAACGCAGTATTTT. Its translation: CASSVVASGETQYF. The chain has TRBV9 and TRBJ2-3, with 9 bases identical to TRBD2. The CDR3 loop spans 14 amino acids. Germline assignment: CDR1 SGDLS and CDR2 YYNGEE. The V gene end was trimmed by 0 bases and the J gene end by 9 bases; junction bases not matched to a gene: 5.

The chain is built from TRBV7-8 and TRBJ1-6, with TRBD1 matching over 8 bases. With 5 bases clipped from V and 8 bases from J, the junction kept 5 bases outside the gene matches. This CDR3 is 14 amino acids long. Germline V gene data show CDR1 as SGHVS and CDR2 as FQNEAQ. For the CDR3, the DNA is TGTGCCAGCAGCCCGACAGGGGACTATTCACCCCTCCACTTT. This codes for CASSPTGDYSPLHF.

V and J are TRBV7-9 and TRBJ2-2; D unclear. V was clipped by 10 bases and J by 5 bases, with 5 bases between them. Per the germline V gene, CDR1 is SEHNR and CDR2 is FQNEAQ (reference sequence). This CDR3 is built from 10 residues. CDR3 coding DNA: TGTGCCATCGAGACCGGGGAGCTGTTTTTT. This translates into CAIETGELFF.

The chain couples TRBV5-5 to TRBJ2-7; D gene uncertain. The CDR3 loop spans 11 amino acids. Germline V gene sequence: CDR1 SGHKS, CDR2 YYEKEE (reference sequence). Trimming pared 5 bases from V and 2 bases from J, leaving 5 bases between. Here the CDR3 DNA reads TGTGCCAGCAGAGACCCCTACGAGCAGTACTTC. This encodes CASRDPYEQYF. The full variable domain, in which reference TRBV5-5 and TRBJ2-7 provide the parts outside the CDR3, is DAGVTQSPTHLIKTRGQQVTLRCSPISGHKSVSWYQQVLGQGPQFIFQYYEKEERGRGNFPDRFSARQFPNYSSELNVNALLLGDSALYLCASRDPYEQYFGPGTRLTVT.

The chain joins TRBV20-1 to TRBJ2-5; maybe TRBD2 (6 bases). Germline V gives CDR1 DFQATT, CDR2 SNEGSKA (reference sequence). The CDR3 is made up of 14 amino acids. Trimming removed 4 bases from V and 6 bases from J, with 18 bases in between. The chain's CDR3 is CSAKEDLGGKTQYF. CDR3 coding DNA: TGCAGTGCTAAAGAGGACTTAGGAGGGAAGACCCAGTACTTC.

The chain links TRBV2 to TRBJ2-7; D gene uncertain. This CDR3 has 13 residues. Trimming pared 3 bases from V and 0 bases from J, leaving 6 bases between. Per germline, CDR1 SNHLY and CDR2 FYNNEI. The CDR3 protein is CASSEGTSYEQYF. CDR3 coding DNA: TGTGCCAGCAGTGAGGGTACCTCCTACGAGCAGTACTTC.

The gene calls are TRBV9 and TRBJ2-5, with 10 bases that match TRBD2. The CDR3 length is 17 residues. Trimming at V came to 0 bases and at J to 4 bases, leaving 9 bases not matched to a gene. Germline V CDR1 and CDR2: SGDLS, YYNGEE. Here the CDR3 DNA reads TGTGCCAGCAGCGTAGGGTCAATAGCGGGGGGCGGAGAGACCCAGTACTTC. It specifies CASSVGSIAGGGETQYF.

This clonotype was counted once. V usage is TRBV29-1 and J usage is TRBJ2-2; tentatively, D is TRBD1 (6 bases). Germline CDR1 is SQVTM and CDR2 is ANQGSEA. Trimming cost V 0 bases and J 2 bases, with 13 bases left between them. The length of the CDR3 is 16 residues. CDR3 sequence (DNA): TGCAGCGTTGAAGAGAGGGTAGGGGGTAACACCGGGGAGCTGTTTTTT. Translated: CSVEERVGGNTGELFF.

The chain uses TRBV20-1 and TRBJ1-2; no clear D gene. V was cut by 0 bases and J by 7 bases, with 6 bases left in between. CDR3 length equals 11 residues. The germline V gene encodes CDR1 DFQATT and CDR2 SNEGSKA (reference sequence). In DNA form, the CDR3 reads TGCAGTGCTAGAGAGGGTCGTGGCTACACCTTC. Protein sequence: CSAREGRGYTF.

The J gene is TRBJ1-3, the V gene TRBV9; possible D gene TRBD1, 5 bases. This CDR3 spans 16 amino acids. In germline, CDR1 is SGDLS, CDR2 YYNGEE. V was cut by 0 bases and J by 4 bases, with 14 bases left in between. In DNA, the CDR3 is TGTGCCAGCAGCGTAGATGGTGGGACGGGGGGAAACACCATATATTTT. It encodes CASSVDGGTGGNTIYF.

The J gene is TRBJ1-2, the V gene TRBV5-4; D not certain. V was cut by 0 bases and J by 6 bases, with 9 bases left in between. Germline CDR1 is SGHNT and CDR2 is YYREEE (reference sequence). The CDR3 loop spans 13 amino acids. CDR3 loop: CASSLGPSNGYTF. The CDR3 DNA reads as TGTGCCAGCAGCTTGGGCCCCAGCAATGGCTACACCTTC.

V usage is TRBV20-1 and J usage is TRBJ1-2; possible D gene TRBD1, 6 bases. CDR3 length: 13 residues. Germline V gene sequence: CDR1 DFQATT, CDR2 SNEGSKA (reference sequence). The CDR3 DNA reads TGCAGGGGGGGCGACGGAGGATCTTATGGCTACACCTTC. This encodes CRGGDGGSYGYTF.

The chain carries TRBV27 and TRBJ2-7; D may correspond to TRBD1 or TRBD2 (6 bases each). The CDR3 spans 15 residues. With 6 bases removed from V and 0 bases from J, the gap between germline ends came to 15 bases. CDR1 and CDR2 from the germline V gene are MNHEY and SMNVEV (reference sequence). DNA for the CDR3: TGTGCCAGCAGCTGGGGGCGGAGGGGCTCCTACGAGCAGTACTTC. Protein sequence: CASSWGRRGSYEQYF.

In regard to this clonotype: One junction end does not reproduce the germline sequence, and a read error may be involved. The rearrangement uses TRBV24-1 and TRBJ2-2; no clear D. The V gene's germline CDR1 is KGHDR and CDR2 SFDVKD. CDR3 length equals 13 residues. The DNA of the CDR3 is TGTGCCACCGGTGACCCGAACACCGGGGAGCTGTTTTTT. Its translation is CATGDPNTGELFF.

This chain links TRBV15 with TRBJ2-7; 7 nucleotides agree with TRBD2. J was trimmed by 7 bases and V by 3 bases; bases with no gene match: 3. CDR1 LNHNV and CDR2 YYDKDF come from the germline V gene (reference sequence). The CDR3 has 12 residues. CDR3 sequence reads: CATSRRGGEQYF. DNA for the CDR3: TGTGCCACCAGCAGGCGGGGAGGGGAGCAGTACTTC.